This T cell receptor beta chain was identified during a study of blood T cell repertoires in COVID-19. In the study overall: There were acute and convalescent COVID-19 samples, and they came from the United States, Italy and Spain.

Measured with immunoSEQ multiplex PCR; TCRdb has only the in-frame clones, and not every one. The table has approximately 90,000 clones, roughly 86% seen once. Per germline, CDR1 SNHLY and CDR2 FYNNEI. V lost 6 bases to trimming and J lost 3 bases; unmatched junction nucleotides: 3. This CDR3 has 13 residues. What was sequenced was peripheral blood. The V and J genes are TRBV2 and TRBJ2-7; 9 bases line up with TRBD1. This receptor was obtained from a human donor in a cohort sampled during active COVID-19. The CDR3 region is CASRTTGGYEQYF. The CDR3 nucleotides are TGTGCCAGCAGGACGACAGGGGGCTACGAGCAGTACTTC.